This T cell receptor (beta chain) emerged from a study of T cells after yellow fever vaccination. This clonotype was observed a handful of times. V dropped 1 base and J dropped 4 bases, with 13 bases sitting between them. The CDR3 sequence is 16 residues long. CDR1 MGHRA and CDR2 YSYEKL come from the germline V gene. TCRdb re-called the 5' RACE reads with MiXCR, one entry per CDR3 protein. The sample holds some 350,000 distinct CDR3 sequences, about 4% seen once. The receptor was derived from a man aged 18 to 30 who received the YFV17D yellow fever vaccine. The sequencing here drew on PBMCs, taken 5 days after the yellow fever booster vaccination. J is TRBJ2-2 and V is TRBV4-1, with D tentatively TRBD1 (6 bases). Written as DNA, the CDR3 is TGCGCCAGCAGCCAAGTATTGGGGGCCAGCACCGGGGAGCTGTTTTTT. This sequence encodes CASSQVLGASTGELFF.